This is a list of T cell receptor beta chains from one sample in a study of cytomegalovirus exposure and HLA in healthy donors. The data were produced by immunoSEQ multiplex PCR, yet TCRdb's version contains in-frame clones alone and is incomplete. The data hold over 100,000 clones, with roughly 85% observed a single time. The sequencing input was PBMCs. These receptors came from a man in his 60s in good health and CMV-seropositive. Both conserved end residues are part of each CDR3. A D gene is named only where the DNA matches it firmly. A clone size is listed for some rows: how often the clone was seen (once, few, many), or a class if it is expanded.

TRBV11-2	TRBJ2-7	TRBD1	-	CASSLGDSFGDEQYF	TGTGCCAGCAGCTTAGGGGACAGCTTCGGGGACGAGCAGTACTTC
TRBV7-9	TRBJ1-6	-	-	CASSLLQGGNSPLHF	TGTGCCAGCAGCTTATTGCAGGGAGGCAATTCACCCCTCCACTTT
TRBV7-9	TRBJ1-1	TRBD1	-	CASSPSQGYYTEAFF	TGTGCCAGCAGCCCCTCACAGGGGTATTACACTGAAGCTTTCTTT
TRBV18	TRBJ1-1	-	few	CASSPQPGENTEAFF	TGTGCCAGCTCGCCCCAGCCGGGGGAGAACACTGAAGCTTTCTTT
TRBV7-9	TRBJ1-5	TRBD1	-	CASSPGQGVNSNQPQHF	TGTGCCAGCAGCCCCGGACAGGGTGTAAATAGCAATCAGCCCCAGCATTTT
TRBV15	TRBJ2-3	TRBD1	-	CATSRGGQGRITDTQYF	TGTGCCACCAGCAGAGGAGGACAGGGGCGAATCACAGATACGCAGTATTTT
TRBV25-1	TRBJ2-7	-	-	CASSRSGERYEQYF	TGTGCCAGCAGTCGGTCAGGGGAGAGGTACGAGCAGTACTTC
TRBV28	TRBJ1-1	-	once	CASTGYGSGDEAFF	TGTGCCAGCACAGGGTATGGGTCGGGGGATGAAGCTTTCTTT
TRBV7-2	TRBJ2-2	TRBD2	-	CASSLATSGGGELFF	TGTGCCAGCAGCTTAGCAACTAGCGGGGGCGGGGAGCTGTTTTTT
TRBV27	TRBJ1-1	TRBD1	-	CASSRQGVPGVFYEAFF	TGTGCCAGCAGTCGACAGGGCGTGCCCGGTGTGTTTTATGAAGCTTTCTTT
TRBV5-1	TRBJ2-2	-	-	CASSLEMAANTGELFF	TGCGCCAGCAGCTTGGAAATGGCCGCGAACACCGGGGAGCTGTTTTTT
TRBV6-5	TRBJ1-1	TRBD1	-	CASKGEGAGTEAFF	TGTGCCAGCAAGGGAGAGGGGGCAGGCACTGAAGCTTTCTTT
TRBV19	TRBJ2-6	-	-	CASSIVGGFIGANVLTF	TGTGCCAGTAGTATAGTTGGGGGGTTCATTGGGGCCAACGTCCTGACTTTC
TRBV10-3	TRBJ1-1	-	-	CAISEFDSGMAFF	TGTGCCATCAGTGAGTTTGACAGTGGGATGGCTTTCTTT
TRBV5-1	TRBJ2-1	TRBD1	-	CASSGTGTAEFYNEQFF	TGCGCCAGCAGCGGGACCGGGACAGCCGAATTTTACAATGAGCAGTTCTTC
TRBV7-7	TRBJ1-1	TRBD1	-	CASSPTTGGTEAFF	TGTGCCAGCAGCCCCACGACAGGGGGCACTGAAGCTTTCTTT
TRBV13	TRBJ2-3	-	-	CASSSPHRSGDTQYF	TGTGCCAGCAGCTCACCTCACAGGAGTGGAGATACGCAGTATTTT
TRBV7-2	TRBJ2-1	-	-	CASSLAGGPYNEQFF	TGTGCCAGCAGCTTAGCCGGGGGGCCGTACAATGAGCAGTTCTTC
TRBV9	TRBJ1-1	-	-	CASTRTATNTEAFF	TGTGCCAGCACCAGGACAGCGACCAACACTGAAGCTTTCTTT
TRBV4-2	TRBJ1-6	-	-	CASSQIGGINSPLHF	TGTGCCAGCAGCCAAATCGGGGGAATTAATTCACCCCTCCACTTT
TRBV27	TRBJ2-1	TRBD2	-	CASSPQLAGGPRNEQFF	TGTGCCAGCAGTCCCCAACTAGCGGGGGGGCCACGCAATGAGCAGTTCTTC
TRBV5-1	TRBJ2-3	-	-	CASSLGTGRADTQYF	TGCGCCAGCAGCTTAGGTACAGGGAGAGCGGATACGCAGTATTTT
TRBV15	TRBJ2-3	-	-	CATSRGEDTQYF	TGTGCCACCAGCAGAGGTGAGGATACGCAGTATTTT
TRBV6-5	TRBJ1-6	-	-	CASSYDQNSPLHF	TGTGCCAGCAGTTACGATCAGAATTCACCCCTCCACTTT
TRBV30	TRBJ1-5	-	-	CAWNLNNQPQHF	TGTGCCTGGAACCTAAACAATCAGCCCCAGCATTTT
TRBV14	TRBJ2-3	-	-	CASRQQGSTDTQYF	TGTGCCAGCAGGCAACAGGGTAGCACAGATACGCAGTATTTT
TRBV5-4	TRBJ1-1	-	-	CASSWGGSGSTEAFF	TGTGCCAGCAGCTGGGGGGGGTCAGGGAGCACTGAAGCTTTCTTT
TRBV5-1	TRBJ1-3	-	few	CASSLRTRGNTIYF	TGTGCCAGCAGCCTCCGGACACGAGGAAACACCATATATTTT
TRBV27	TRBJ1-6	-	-	CASSLGRGPLHF	TGTGCCAGCAGTTTAGGCAGGGGACCCCTCCACTTT
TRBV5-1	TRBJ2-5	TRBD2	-	CASSSSGGAQETQYF	TGCGCCAGCAGCTCCAGCGGGGGGGCCCAAGAGACCCAGTACTTC
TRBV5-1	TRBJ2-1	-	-	CASSLGGGGPNEQFF	TGCGCCAGCAGCTTGGGTGGGGGGGGCCCTAATGAGCAGTTCTTC
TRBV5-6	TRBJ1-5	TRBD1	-	CASSPGDRAGQPQHF	TGTGCCAGCAGCCCGGGGGACAGGGCGGGTCAGCCCCAGCATTTT
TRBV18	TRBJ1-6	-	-	CASSPRSMSSYNSPLHF	TGTGCCAGCTCACCACGAAGCATGAGCTCCTATAATTCACCCCTCCACTTT
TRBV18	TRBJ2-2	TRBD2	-	CASSPGTRDTGELFF	TGTGCCAGCTCACCTGGGACTAGGGACACCGGGGAGCTGTTTTTT
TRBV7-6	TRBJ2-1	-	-	CASSPMTGYNEQFF	TGTGCCAGCAGCCCTATGACGGGGTACAATGAGCAGTTCTTC
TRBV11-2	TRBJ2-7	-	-	CASSLAGRAYEQYF	TGTGCCAGCAGCTTAGCGGGCAGGGCTTACGAGCAGTACTTC
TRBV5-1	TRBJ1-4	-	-	CASGIGGQSEKLFF	TGCGCCAGCGGGATTGGGGGCCAGAGTGAAAAACTGTTTTTT
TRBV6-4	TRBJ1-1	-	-	CASSDLQGQRAFF	TGTGCCAGCAGTGACCTGCAGGGGCAGCGGGCTTTCTTT
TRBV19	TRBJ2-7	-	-	CASSLGHSYEQYF	TGTGCCAGTAGTTTGGGACACTCCTACGAGCAGTACTTC